The source of this T cell receptor (beta chain) is a study of regulatory T cells in long-lasting Graves disease. Findings and caveats of the study: The analysis examined peripheral blood only and excluded thyroid tissue. Fewer public clonotypes were shared by new patients (around 960) than by persistent patients (2,741). Patients with persistent Graves' had lower TCR diversity than newly diagnosed patients.

Time point indicated: persistent/refractory GD, antithyroid drugs over 5 years with positive TRAb. Construction of the TCR library relied on RNA isolated from PBMCs. Germline trimming cut 0 bases from V and 4 bases from J; bases unmatched to any gene: 6. This CDR3 has 15 amino acids. CDR1 and CDR2 (germline): DFQATT, SNEGSKA (reference sequence). Remarks on this clonotype: The antigen remains unidentified.

Arm-PCR with iRepertoire HTBI primers amplified the CDR3 regions for these TCR beta libraries. TCRdb recomputed calls from the multiplex PCR reads with MiXCR, one row per CDR3 protein. Among about 400,000 distinct CDR3 sequences listed, around 21% were seen once. The chain has TRBV20-1 and TRBJ2-7, with TRBD1 matching 10 bases. Here the sequenced sample was peripheral blood mononuclear cells (PBMCs), taken when the disease was refractory, from a patient treated with antithyroid drugs. The receptor was derived from a female donor with Graves disease. CDR3 protein: CSARDRTGGGYEQYF. CDR3 DNA sequence: TGCAGTGCTAGAGACCGGACAGGGGGTGGGTACGAGCAGTACTTC.